This is a list of T cell receptor beta chains from one sample in a study of T cell responses to AZD1222 COVID-19 vaccine. Some clones are missing from TCRdb's copy, which holds only in-frame ones; the method was immunoSEQ multiplex PCR. The sample lists tens of thousands of clones; approximately 90% were seen once. Sequencing used peripheral blood, obtained on day 0 of AZD1222 vaccination. These receptors originate from an adult in good health. Both conserved end residues are part of each CDR3. Each record gives: V gene, J gene, clone size, D gene, CDR3 DNA, CDR3 protein. The D gene is left open where the match is weak. Some rows have no size entry. The others give once, few or many, or a class for an expanded clone.

v_gene: TRBV10-2; j_gene: TRBJ2-3; abundance: once; d_gene: TRBD1; CDR3nt: TGCGCCAGCACCATGGGACAGCTAATCACAGATACGCAGTATTTT; CDR3aa: CASTMGQLITDTQYF
v_gene: TRBV10-3; j_gene: TRBJ2-7; abundance: NA; d_gene: TRBD1; CDR3nt: TGTGCCATCAGTGAGCTACGGACAGGGGGGAGGAACGAGCAGTACTTC; CDR3aa: CAISELRTGGRNEQYF
v_gene: TRBV30; j_gene: TRBJ1-3; abundance: once; d_gene: TRBD1; CDR3nt: TGTGCCTGGAGTGTGGACAGGGGGCCCGGAAACACCATATATTTT; CDR3aa: CAWSVDRGPGNTIYF
v_gene: TRBV10-3; j_gene: TRBJ2-7; abundance: NA; d_gene: NA; CDR3nt: TGTGCCATCAGTGAAACCGACCAAAGCTCCTACGAGCAGTACTTC; CDR3aa: CAISETDQSSYEQYF
v_gene: TRBV9; j_gene: TRBJ1-6; abundance: NA; d_gene: NA; CDR3nt: TGTGCCAGCAGCGTAGTCGACGGGACCGAGTCACCCCTCCACTTT; CDR3aa: CASSVVDGTESPLHF
v_gene: TRBV6-6; j_gene: TRBJ2-3; abundance: once; d_gene: NA; CDR3nt: TGTGCCAGCAGTTACGGGGGCCGCACAGATACGCAGTATTTT; CDR3aa: CASSYGGRTDTQYF
v_gene: TRBV28; j_gene: TRBJ1-1; abundance: NA; d_gene: NA; CDR3nt: TGTGCCAGCAGCCAAGGTCAGGGAGGGAACACTGAAGCTTTCTTT; CDR3aa: CASSQGQGGNTEAFF
v_gene: TRBV7-3; j_gene: TRBJ2-1; abundance: NA; d_gene: NA; CDR3nt: TGTGCCAGCAGTCAGGGACTCGGCGAGCAGTTCTTC; CDR3aa: CASSQGLGEQFF
v_gene: TRBV2; j_gene: TRBJ1-2; abundance: NA; d_gene: TRBD1; CDR3nt: TGTGCCAGCAGTCCGACAGGGGAAAGAGGCTACACCTTC; CDR3aa: CASSPTGERGYTF
v_gene: TRBV6-5; j_gene: TRBJ2-7; abundance: NA; d_gene: NA; CDR3nt: TGTGCCAGCAGTTACGGGGGTCCCCCCTACGAGCAGTACTTC; CDR3aa: CASSYGGPPYEQYF
v_gene: TRBV2; j_gene: TRBJ1-5; abundance: NA; d_gene: NA; CDR3nt: TGTGCCAGCAGTACGTCCCCCTCTTATCAGCCCCAGCATTTT; CDR3aa: CASSTSPSYQPQHF
v_gene: TRBV30; j_gene: TRBJ1-2; abundance: NA; d_gene: NA; CDR3nt: TGTGCCTGGAGTCTACGGGAGGGGTCCTGGGGCTACACCTTC; CDR3aa: CAWSLREGSWGYTF
v_gene: TRBV7-2; j_gene: TRBJ1-1; abundance: NA; d_gene: NA; CDR3nt: TGTGCCAGCAGCTTATACAGTGAAGCTTTCTTT; CDR3aa: CASSLYSEAFF
v_gene: TRBV19; j_gene: TRBJ1-5; abundance: NA; d_gene: NA; CDR3nt: TGTGCCAGTAGGCCCTTGGGGGAGCAGCCCCAGCATTTT; CDR3aa: CASRPLGEQPQHF
v_gene: TRBV6-6; j_gene: TRBJ1-2; abundance: NA; d_gene: NA; CDR3nt: TGTGCCAGCAGCCCCAATTTAGGGTCCTTATCTCTTAATCGACAGTATGGCTACACCTTC; CDR3aa: CASSPNLGSLSLNRQYGYTF
v_gene: TRBV27; j_gene: TRBJ2-7; abundance: once; d_gene: TRBD2; CDR3nt: TGTGCCAGCAGCAAGGGACTAGCGGGAGACTACGAGCAGTACTTC; CDR3aa: CASSKGLAGDYEQYF
v_gene: TRBV5-8; j_gene: TRBJ2-7; abundance: NA; d_gene: NA; CDR3nt: TGTGCCAGCAGCTTATCCGACGGATCGGTTCTCTACGAGCAGTACTTC; CDR3aa: CASSLSDGSVLYEQYF
v_gene: TRBV4-1; j_gene: TRBJ1-5; abundance: NA; d_gene: TRBD1; CDR3nt: TGCGCCAGCAGCCAAACAAGAACTAGGGGGCCCAATCAGCCCCAGCATTTT; CDR3aa: CASSQTRTRGPNQPQHF
v_gene: TRBV9; j_gene: TRBJ2-2; abundance: NA; d_gene: TRBD1; CDR3nt: TGTGCCAGCAGCTCCGGGACAGGCAGCACCGGGGAGCTGTTTTTT; CDR3aa: CASSSGTGSTGELFF
v_gene: TRBV7-2; j_gene: TRBJ1-2; abundance: NA; d_gene: NA; CDR3nt: TGTGCCAGCAGCTTAGCTCCTGCGGTTGCTAACTATGGCTACACCTTC; CDR3aa: CASSLAPAVANYGYTF
v_gene: TRBV19; j_gene: TRBJ1-2; abundance: NA; d_gene: NA; CDR3nt: TGTGCCAGTAGTATTCAGGATCAGGGATGGTATGGCTACACCTTC; CDR3aa: CASSIQDQGWYGYTF
v_gene: TRBV13; j_gene: TRBJ2-1; abundance: NA; d_gene: NA; CDR3nt: TGTGCCAGCAGCTTAGCATACAATGAGCAGTTCTTC; CDR3aa: CASSLAYNEQFF
v_gene: TRBV7-2; j_gene: TRBJ2-3; abundance: few; d_gene: TRBD2; CDR3nt: TGTGCCAGCAGCACGGGGGGACTAGCGGGAGGAGATACGCAGTATTTT; CDR3aa: CASSTGGLAGGDTQYF
v_gene: TRBV30; j_gene: TRBJ2-3; abundance: NA; d_gene: NA; CDR3nt: TGTGCCTGGGACGAGGGCGGTACGCAGTATTTT; CDR3aa: CAWDEGGTQYF
v_gene: TRBV6-6; j_gene: TRBJ1-1; abundance: NA; d_gene: NA; CDR3nt: TGTGCCAGCAGTTACCCCAGGCAGTTGAACACTGAAGCTTTCTTT; CDR3aa: CASSYPRQLNTEAFF
v_gene: TRBV7-9; j_gene: TRBJ2-3; abundance: NA; d_gene: NA; CDR3nt: TGTGCCAGCAGCTCCCTTACACGAAGCACGAATACGCAGTATTTT; CDR3aa: CASSSLTRSTNTQYF
v_gene: TRBV7-3; j_gene: TRBJ2-3; abundance: once; d_gene: TRBD1; CDR3nt: TGTGCCAGCAGCTTAACGTCGGTTGGCCAGGGGGCAGATACGCAGTATTTT; CDR3aa: CASSLTSVGQGADTQYF
v_gene: TRBV10-2; j_gene: TRBJ2-1; abundance: NA; d_gene: TRBD1; CDR3nt: TGCGCCAGCGGCCCCACCGGGACAGCTTACGATGAGCAGTTCTTC; CDR3aa: CASGPTGTAYDEQFF
v_gene: TRBV15; j_gene: TRBJ2-5; abundance: NA; d_gene: NA; CDR3nt: TGTGCCACCAGCAGAGATGCGGAGACCCAGTACTTC; CDR3aa: CATSRDAETQYF
v_gene: TRBV3-1/TRBV3-2; j_gene: TRBJ1-6; abundance: NA; d_gene: NA; CDR3nt: TGTGCCAGCAGCCCCCGGGGGATTATTGATTCACCCCTCCACTTT; CDR3aa: CASSPRGIIDSPLHF
v_gene: TRBV3-1/TRBV3-2; j_gene: TRBJ2-2; abundance: NA; d_gene: NA; CDR3nt: TGTGCCAGCAGCCAAGGCCTCGGGGAGCTGTTTTTT; CDR3aa: CASSQGLGELFF
v_gene: TRBV5-1; j_gene: TRBJ2-1; abundance: NA; d_gene: TRBD1; CDR3nt: TGCGCCAGCAGCCCGGGACAGAGTGACAATGAGCAGTTCTTC; CDR3aa: CASSPGQSDNEQFF
v_gene: TRBV7-8; j_gene: TRBJ2-7; abundance: NA; d_gene: NA; CDR3nt: TGTGCCAGCAGCTTAGCCTCTCCCTTGACCTACGAGCAGTACTTC; CDR3aa: CASSLASPLTYEQYF
v_gene: TRBV7-9; j_gene: TRBJ1-2; abundance: once; d_gene: NA; CDR3nt: TGTGCCAGCACAACCGTAGGGGGGGCGTCCTCCTATGGCTACACCTTC; CDR3aa: CASTTVGGASSYGYTF
v_gene: TRBV7-6; j_gene: TRBJ2-1; abundance: few; d_gene: TRBD2; CDR3nt: TGTGCCAGCAGCAGACGACTGAGGACTAGCGGGAGGAATGAGCAGTTCTTC; CDR3aa: CASSRRLRTSGRNEQFF
v_gene: TRBV5-1; j_gene: TRBJ2-5; abundance: NA; d_gene: NA; CDR3nt: TGCGCCAGCAGGGTAAACCAACAAGAGACCCAGTACTTC; CDR3aa: CASRVNQQETQYF
v_gene: TRBV5-4; j_gene: TRBJ2-2; abundance: NA; d_gene: TRBD2; CDR3nt: TGTGCCAGCAGCCCTGGGACTAGCGGGACCACCGGGGAGCTGTTTTTT; CDR3aa: CASSPGTSGTTGELFF
v_gene: TRBV5-1; j_gene: TRBJ2-5; abundance: NA; d_gene: TRBD1; CDR3nt: TGCGCCAGCAGACCGGGACAGGGCATAGAGACCCAGTACTTC; CDR3aa: CASRPGQGIETQYF
v_gene: TRBV5-4; j_gene: TRBJ1-6; abundance: NA; d_gene: NA; CDR3nt: TGTGCCAGCCGGGGGGAGTTCGATTCACCCCTCCACTTT; CDR3aa: CASRGEFDSPLHF
v_gene: TRBV29-1; j_gene: TRBJ2-7; abundance: few; d_gene: NA; CDR3nt: TGCAGCGTTAGGCCCCTCGGATCCTACGAGCAGTACTTC; CDR3aa: CSVRPLGSYEQYF
v_gene: TRBV10-3; j_gene: TRBJ1-3; abundance: NA; d_gene: NA; CDR3nt: TGTGCCATCAGTGAGTCACAGGGCTACACCATATATTTT; CDR3aa: CAISESQGYTIYF
v_gene: TRBV6-6; j_gene: TRBJ2-3; abundance: NA; d_gene: TRBD2; CDR3nt: TGTGCCAGCAACCCCCGAGGAGCGGGAGGGCGAGATACGCAGTATTTT; CDR3aa: CASNPRGAGGRDTQYF
v_gene: TRBV28; j_gene: TRBJ1-2; abundance: NA; d_gene: TRBD1; CDR3nt: TGTGCCAGCACCGTGGGACAGGGGTATGGCTACACCTTC; CDR3aa: CASTVGQGYGYTF
v_gene: TRBV5-1; j_gene: TRBJ2-7; abundance: NA; d_gene: TRBD2; CDR3nt: TGCGCCAGCAGCTTGGGCGTTAGCGGGGGTCCTATGAGCTCCTACGAGCAGTACTTC; CDR3aa: CASSLGVSGGPMSSYEQYF
v_gene: TRBV6-5; j_gene: TRBJ1-2; abundance: NA; d_gene: NA; CDR3nt: TGTGCCAGCAGCAGTTTTGGGGTTACCTATGGCTACACCTTC; CDR3aa: CASSSFGVTYGYTF
v_gene: TRBV19; j_gene: TRBJ2-3; abundance: NA; d_gene: NA; CDR3nt: TGTGCCGCCGGGGCAGATACGCAGTATTTT; CDR3aa: CAAGADTQYF